One sample yielded the 8 T cell receptor beta chains listed below, sequenced in a study of cytomegalovirus exposure and HLA in healthy donors. PCR employed 60 Vbeta and 13 Jbeta primers. Here immunoSEQ multiplex PCR was the method, and the copy in TCRdb shows in-frame clones only, minus some. The profile covers 95,000 to 110,000 clones, with approximately 76% appearing a single time and about 2% taken by the ten largest. The sequenced sample consisted of PBMCs. The source is a man between 18 and 35 years old in good health and CMV-seronegative.

This clone was detected once. The genes are TRBV7-6 and TRBJ1-1; TRBD1 aligns across 7 bases. This CDR3 spans 17 amino acids. Germline CDR1 SGHVS, CDR2 FNYEAQ. V trimming: 5 bases; J trimming: 0 bases; junction bases outside the gene matches: 12. CDR3 residues: CASSPGTAEGVNTEAFF. The CDR3 nucleotides are TGTGCCAGCAGCCCCGGGACAGCGGAAGGGGTGAACACTGAAGCTTTCTTT.

The chain has TRBV28 and TRBJ2-2; D remains ambiguous. The germline V and J ends were trimmed by 1 base and 7 bases, with 7 bases remaining between them. Germline lookup yields CDR1 MDHEN and CDR2 SYDVKM. CDR3 size: 13 residues. This CDR3 reads CASSLSGSGELFF. The CDR3 coding sequence is TGTGCCAGCAGTTTATCAGGCAGCGGGGAGCTGTTTTTT.

This clone is medium-sized within its sample. The rearrangement links TRBV5-4 to TRBJ2-4; D remains unclear. The CDR3 is 12 residues long. CDR1 is SGHNT and CDR2 is YYREEE in the germline V gene (reference sequence). Trimming stripped 2 bases from V and 8 bases from J, with 8 bases between. The DNA of the CDR3 is TGTGCCAGCAGCTTCGGTGATGACATTCAGTACTTC. Translation gives CASSFGDDIQYF.

This clone was observed a few times. The chain combines TRBV5-6 with TRBJ2-7, with D perhaps TRBD1 (6 bases). Trimming stripped 5 bases from V and 6 bases from J, with 12 bases between. This CDR3 has 12 amino acids. From germline, CDR1 is SGHDT and CDR2 YYEEEE. CDR3 DNA: TGTGCCAGCAGACTACAGGGTGGCGAGCAGTACTTC. Translated, it gives CASRLQGGEQYF. The full variable domain, in which reference TRBV5-6 and TRBJ2-7 provide the parts outside the CDR3, is DAGVTQSPTHLIKTRGQQVTLRCSPKSGHDTVSWYQQALGQGPQFIFQYYEEEERQRGNFPDRFSGHQFPNYSSELNVNALLLGDSALYLCASRLQGGEQYFGPGTRLTVT.

This clone was detected a few times. The chain recombines TRBV19 with TRBJ1-1; 8 positions match TRBD1. Germline-derived CDR1 and CDR2 are LNHDA and SQIVND (reference sequence). The CDR3 extends over 15 amino acids. Trimming removed 6 bases from V and 1 base from J; junction bases left unmatched: 7. In nucleotides, the CDR3 is TGTGCCAGTAGCCTGGACAGGGAGGGGAACACTGAAGCTTTCTTT. Amino acid sequence: CASSLDREGNTEAFF.

The chain carries TRBV28 and TRBJ2-3; D unresolved. Germline CDR1 and CDR2: MDHEN and SYDVKM. The V gene lost 5 bases and the J gene lost 10 bases, with 10 bases spanning the gap. The length of the CDR3 is 11 residues. CDR3 in DNA: TGTGCCAGCAGTGCCCCCTATTCGCAGTATTTT. This sequence encodes CASSAPYSQYF.

The chain couples TRBV19 to TRBJ1-1, with 8 bases lining up with TRBD1. CDR3 length: 15 residues. Looked up from germline, CDR1 is LNHDA and CDR2 is SQIVND (reference sequence). With V trimmed by 5 bases and J by 0 bases, 5 bases remained unmatched. CDR3 loop: CASSFHRGMNTEAFF. The CDR3 nucleotides are TGTGCCAGTAGTTTCCACAGGGGGATGAACACTGAAGCTTTCTTT.

The genes are TRBV6-6 and TRBJ1-1; 7 nucleotides align to TRBD1. V trimming: 5 bases; J trimming: 1 base; junction bases outside the gene matches: 7. Germline V CDR1 and CDR2: MNHNY, SVGAGI (reference sequence). The CDR3 spans 15 residues. The CDR3 bases are TGTGCCAGCAGTCCCTCGGGACAGAAGAACACTGAAGCTTTCTTT. Translation gives CASSPSGQKNTEAFF.